The 10 T cell receptor beta chains in this list originate from one sample, sequenced in a study of blood T cell repertoires in COVID-19 (dated by TCRdb to 2018 to 2020). Library preparation employed the immunoSEQ multiplex PCR assay. TCRdb stores this immuneACCESS table with in-frame sequences only. Part of the clones is absent; in the studies checked, under half of the shortfall reflects unresolved V genes, and no reason is known for the rest. A total of around 140,000 clones appear in this sample, roughly 82% of them only once. Of the sample, 4.8% falls within the top ten clones. Sequencing was done on a sample of peripheral blood. These TCRs come from a human donor in a cohort sampled during active COVID-19.

J is TRBJ2-7 and V is TRBV5-1, with D possibly TRBD2 on 5 matching bases. V was cut by 4 bases and J by 5 bases, with 22 bases left in between. There are 16 residues in the CDR3. Germline CDR1 reads SGHRS; CDR2 reads YFSETQ. This chain's CDR3 is CASSPQSAPGSHEQYF. CDR3 sequence (DNA): TGCGCCAGCAGCCCCCAATCCGCTCCGGGGTCCCACGAGCAGTACTTC.

The chain links TRBV7-2 to TRBJ2-7; TRBD2 is a possible D gene (5 bases). Germline V lookup: CDR1 SGHTA, CDR2 FQGNSA. The CDR3 is made up of 15 amino acids. V lost 5 bases, J lost 3 bases, and 17 bases lay in between. The CDR3 nucleotides read TGTGCCAGCAGCCTCCCGGAGGTCACTCTCTACGAGCAGTACTTC. Its protein product is CASSLPEVTLYEQYF.

This chain joins TRBV12-3 or TRBV12-4 and TRBJ1-1; perhaps TRBD1 as D (5 bases). V dropped 3 bases and J dropped 5 bases, with 10 bases sitting between them. The CDR3 loop spans 13 amino acids. CDR3 region: CASSFAGRTEAFF. The DNA of the CDR3 is TGTGCCAGCAGTTTTGCGGGGCGGACTGAAGCTTTCTTT.

The chain employs TRBV6-6 and TRBJ1-4; 7 nucleotides agree with TRBD1. Germline loops: CDR1 MNHNY, CDR2 SVGAGI (reference sequence). V was clipped by 2 bases and J by 8 bases; unmatched bases: 8. CDR3 length: 15 residues. As DNA, the CDR3 is TGTGCCAGCAGTTACGGCCAGGGGGTTGGAGAAAAACTGTTTTTT. It yields the protein CASSYGQGVGEKLFF.

The chain is built from TRBV29-1 and TRBJ2-1; the D gene is possibly TRBD1 (5 bases). With 1 base removed from V and 8 bases from J, the gap between germline ends came to 18 bases. The CDR3 has 15 residues. Germline CDR1 reads SQVTM; CDR2 reads ANQGSEA. This CDR3 is CSVEVPGRVFDEQFF. The CDR3 DNA sequence: TGCAGCGTTGAAGTACCAGGGCGTGTTTTCGATGAGCAGTTCTTC.

V and J are TRBV24-1 and TRBJ2-3; TRBD2 is a possible D gene (6 bases). CDR1 and CDR2 (germline): KGHDR, SFDVKD. V was clipped by 1 base and J by 0 bases, with 10 bases between them. The CDR3 contains 16 residues. CDR3 nucleotide sequence: TGTGCCACCAGTGATTTTACGGGGGTGAGCACAGATACGCAGTATTTT. Residues: CATSDFTGVSTDTQYF.

The gene calls are TRBV6-5 and TRBJ2-5; 8 nucleotides line up with TRBD1. V trimming: 4 bases; J trimming: 5 bases; junction bases outside the gene matches: 12. The CDR3 is 16 residues long. The germline gives CDR1 MNHEY, CDR2 SVGAGI. CDR3 residues: CASSLMGQDRLETQYF. DNA for the CDR3: TGTGCCAGCAGTTTGATGGGACAGGATCGTTTGGAGACCCAGTACTTC.

V is TRBV6-4 and J is TRBJ2-1; D remains unclear. CDR3 length equals 14 residues. V was shortened by 4 bases and J by 6 bases, with 13 bases between the two germline ends. Per germline, CDR1 MRHNA and CDR2 SNTAGT. The CDR3 here is CASSGLDGPNEQFF. The CDR3 coding sequence is TGTGCCAGCAGTGGTCTAGATGGTCCCAATGAGCAGTTCTTC.

The rearrangement joins TRBV4-2 to TRBJ1-3; D remains ambiguous. CDR1 and CDR2 (germline): LGHNA, YNFKEQ. Trimming shortened V by 0 bases and J by 8 bases, and 8 bases separated the two germline ends. There are 13 residues in the CDR3. The CDR3 protein is CASSQDLLDTIYF. As DNA, the CDR3 is TGTGCCAGCAGCCAAGATCTCCTAGACACCATATATTTT.

The chain uses TRBV2 and TRBJ2-5; D uncertain. The length of the CDR3 is 11 residues. The ends were cut back, 5 bases at V and 2 bases at J, with 3 bases in the middle. Per germline, CDR1 SNHLY and CDR2 FYNNEI. CDR3 protein: CASSYQETQYF. CDR3 nucleotide sequence: TGTGCCAGCAGTTATCAAGAGACCCAGTACTTC.